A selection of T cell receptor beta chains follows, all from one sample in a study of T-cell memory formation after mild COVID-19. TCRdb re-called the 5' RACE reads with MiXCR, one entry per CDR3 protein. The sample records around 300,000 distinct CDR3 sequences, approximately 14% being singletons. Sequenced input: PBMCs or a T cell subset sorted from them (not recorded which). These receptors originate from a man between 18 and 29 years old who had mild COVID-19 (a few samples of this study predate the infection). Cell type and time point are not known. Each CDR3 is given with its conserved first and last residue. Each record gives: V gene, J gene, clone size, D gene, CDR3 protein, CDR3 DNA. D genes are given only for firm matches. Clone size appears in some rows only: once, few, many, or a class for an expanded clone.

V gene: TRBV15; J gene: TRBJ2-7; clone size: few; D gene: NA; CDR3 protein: CATSPRDGSRDEQYF; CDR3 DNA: TGTGCCACCAGCCCACGGGACGGCTCTAGGGACGAGCAGTACTTC
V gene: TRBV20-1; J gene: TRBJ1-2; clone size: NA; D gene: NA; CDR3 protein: CSGGGNYGYTF; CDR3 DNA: TGCAGCGGGGGAGGTAACTATGGCTACACCTTC
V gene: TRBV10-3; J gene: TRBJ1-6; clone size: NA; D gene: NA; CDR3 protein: CAIQGGNSPLHF; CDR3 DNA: TGTGCCATACAGGGAGGGAATTCACCCCTCCACTTT
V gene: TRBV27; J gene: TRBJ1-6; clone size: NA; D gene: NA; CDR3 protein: CASSPQRAGNSPLHF; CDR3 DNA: TGTGCCAGCAGCCCTCAGAGGGCTGGTAATTCACCCCTCCACTTT
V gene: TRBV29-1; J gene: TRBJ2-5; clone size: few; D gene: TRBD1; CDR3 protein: CSVGQPPETQYF; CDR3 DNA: TGCAGCGTGGGACAGCCCCCAGAGACCCAGTACTTC
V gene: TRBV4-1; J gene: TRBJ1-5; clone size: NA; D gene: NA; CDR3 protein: CASSQGRIGSNQPQHF; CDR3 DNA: TGCGCCAGCAGCCAAGGGCGGATTGGTAGCAATCAGCCCCAGCATTTT
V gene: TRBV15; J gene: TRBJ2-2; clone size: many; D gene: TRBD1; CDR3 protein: CATSRDLPGQGIGELFF; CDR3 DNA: TGTGCCACCAGCAGAGATCTGCCGGGACAGGGAATCGGGGAGCTGTTTTTT
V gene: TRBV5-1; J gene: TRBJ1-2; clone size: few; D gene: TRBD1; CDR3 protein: CASSFGTAKIGYTF; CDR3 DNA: TGCGCCAGCAGCTTTGGGACAGCCAAGATAGGCTACACCTTC
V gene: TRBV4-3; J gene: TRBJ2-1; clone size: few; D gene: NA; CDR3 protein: CASSQVANEQFF; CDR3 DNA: TGCGCCAGCAGCCAAGTTGCCAATGAGCAGTTCTTC
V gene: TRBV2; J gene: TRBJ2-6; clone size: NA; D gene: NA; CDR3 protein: CASSRQVSGANVLTF; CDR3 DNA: TGTGCCAGCAGTAGACAGGTCTCTGGGGCCAACGTCCTGACTTTC
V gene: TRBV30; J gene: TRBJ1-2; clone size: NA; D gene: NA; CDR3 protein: CAWSRGLEVGYTF; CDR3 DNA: TGTGCCTGGAGTAGGGGGTTGGAGGTTGGCTACACCTTC
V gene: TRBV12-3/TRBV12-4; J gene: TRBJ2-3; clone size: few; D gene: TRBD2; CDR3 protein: CASRTSSGSFTDTQYF; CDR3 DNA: TGTGCCAGCAGGACCTCTAGCGGGTCTTTCACAGATACGCAGTATTTT
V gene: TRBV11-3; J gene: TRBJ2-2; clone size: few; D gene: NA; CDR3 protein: CASSSREGDTGELFF; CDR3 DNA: TGTGCCAGCAGCTCCAGAGAGGGGGACACCGGGGAGCTGTTTTTT
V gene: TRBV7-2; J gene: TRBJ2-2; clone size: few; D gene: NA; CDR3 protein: CASSLGSAGELFF; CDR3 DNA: TGTGCCAGCAGCTTAGGGTCGGCCGGGGAGCTGTTTTTT
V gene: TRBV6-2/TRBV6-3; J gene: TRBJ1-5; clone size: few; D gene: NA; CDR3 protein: CASSYVQGGQPQHF; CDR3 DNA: TGTGCCAGCAGTTATGTGCAGGGAGGACAGCCCCAGCATTTT
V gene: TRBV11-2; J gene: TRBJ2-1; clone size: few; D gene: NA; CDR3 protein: CASSYLRQDNEQFF; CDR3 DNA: TGTGCCAGCAGCTACCTCCGACAGGACAATGAGCAGTTCTTC
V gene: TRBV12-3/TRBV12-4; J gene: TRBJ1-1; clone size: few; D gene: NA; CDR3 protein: CASTPWWQGSTEAFF; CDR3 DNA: TGTGCCAGCACCCCCTGGTGGCAGGGAAGCACTGAAGCTTTCTTT
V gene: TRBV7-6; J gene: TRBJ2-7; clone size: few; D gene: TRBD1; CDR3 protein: CASSGHRDRGYEQYF; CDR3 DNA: TGTGCCAGCAGCGGTCACCGGGACAGGGGCTACGAGCAGTACTTC
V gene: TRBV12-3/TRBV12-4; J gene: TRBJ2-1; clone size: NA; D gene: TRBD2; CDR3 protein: CASSFAGLAVNEQFF; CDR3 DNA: TGTGCCAGCAGTTTCGCGGGACTAGCGGTGAATGAGCAGTTCTTC
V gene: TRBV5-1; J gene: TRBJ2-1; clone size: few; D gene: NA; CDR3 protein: CASSLGGLVNEQFF; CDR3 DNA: TGCGCCAGCAGCTTAGGAGGGTTGGTAAATGAGCAGTTCTTC
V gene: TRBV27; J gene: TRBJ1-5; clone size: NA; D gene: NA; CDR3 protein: CASSLSANGGQPQHF; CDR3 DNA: TGTGCCAGCAGTTTATCGGCGAACGGAGGTCAGCCCCAGCATTTT
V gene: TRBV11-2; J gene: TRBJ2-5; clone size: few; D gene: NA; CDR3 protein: CASSLESSETQYF; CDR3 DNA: TGTGCCAGCAGCTTAGAAAGCTCAGAGACCCAGTACTTC
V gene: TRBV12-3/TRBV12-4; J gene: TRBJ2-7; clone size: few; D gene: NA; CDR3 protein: CASSFAGYEQYF; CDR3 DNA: TGTGCCAGCAGTTTCGCGGGGTACGAGCAGTACTTC
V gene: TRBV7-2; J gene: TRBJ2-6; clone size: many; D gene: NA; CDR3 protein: CASSFLSPSPIGANVLTF; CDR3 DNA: TGTGCCAGCAGCTTCCTGTCGCCATCACCTATCGGGGCCAACGTCCTGACTTTC
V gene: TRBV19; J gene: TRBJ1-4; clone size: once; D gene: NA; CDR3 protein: CASSRGLNEKLFF; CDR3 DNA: TGTGCCAGTAGTCGGGGCCTTAATGAAAAACTGTTTTTT
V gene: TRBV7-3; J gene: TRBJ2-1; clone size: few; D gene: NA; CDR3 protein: CASSLGGGLNEQFF; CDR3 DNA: TGTGCCAGCAGCTTAGGGGGGGGCCTCAATGAGCAGTTCTTC
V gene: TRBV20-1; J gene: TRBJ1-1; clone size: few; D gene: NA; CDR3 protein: CSAKPFPVF; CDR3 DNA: TGCAGTGCCAAACCCTTCCCCGTCTTT
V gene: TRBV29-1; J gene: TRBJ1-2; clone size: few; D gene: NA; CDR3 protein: CSVRTEGGYTF; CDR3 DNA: TGCAGCGTGCGGACAGAAGGAGGCTACACCTTC
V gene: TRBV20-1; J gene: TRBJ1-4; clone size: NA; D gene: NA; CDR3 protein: CSLGGGEKLFF; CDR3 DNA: TGCAGTTTAGGCGGCGGGGAAAAACTGTTTTTT
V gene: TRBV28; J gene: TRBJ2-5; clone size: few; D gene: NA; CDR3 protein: CASSDQQLSETQYF; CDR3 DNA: TGTGCCAGCAGTGACCAACAGTTATCTGAGACCCAGTACTTC
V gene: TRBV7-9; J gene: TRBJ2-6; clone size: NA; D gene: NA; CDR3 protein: CASSLGGLGANVLTF; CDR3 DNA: TGTGCCAGCAGCTTAGGTGGGCTCGGGGCCAACGTCCTGACTTTC
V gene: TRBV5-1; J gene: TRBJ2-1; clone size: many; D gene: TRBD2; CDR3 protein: CASSAASGVNNEQFF; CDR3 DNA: TGCGCCAGCAGCGCAGCTAGCGGCGTCAACAATGAGCAGTTCTTC
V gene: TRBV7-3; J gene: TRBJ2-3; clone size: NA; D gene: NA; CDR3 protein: CASSLQLGPVSF; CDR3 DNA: TGTGCCAGCAGCCTTCAGCTGGGGCCGGTCTCTTTT
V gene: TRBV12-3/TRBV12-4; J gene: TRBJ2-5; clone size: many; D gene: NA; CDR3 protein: CASRQGQKETQYF; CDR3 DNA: TGTGCCAGCAGGCAAGGACAGAAAGAGACCCAGTACTTC
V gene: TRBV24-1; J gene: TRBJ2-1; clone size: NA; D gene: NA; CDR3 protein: CATQEQVGNEQFF; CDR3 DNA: TGTGCCACCCAAGAACAGGTTGGCAATGAGCAGTTCTTC
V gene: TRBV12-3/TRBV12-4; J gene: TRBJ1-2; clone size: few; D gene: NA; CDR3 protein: CASSRGGQGWGYGYTF; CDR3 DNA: TGTGCCAGCAGCAGAGGGGGACAAGGCTGGGGGTATGGCTACACCTTC
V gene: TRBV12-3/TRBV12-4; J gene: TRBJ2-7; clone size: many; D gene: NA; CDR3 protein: CASSLRGSAYEQYF; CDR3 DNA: TGTGCCAGCAGTTTAAGGGGTTCTGCCTACGAGCAGTACTTC
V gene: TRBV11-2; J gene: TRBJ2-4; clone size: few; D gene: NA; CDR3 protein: CASSPAGQGFIQYF; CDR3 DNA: TGTGCCAGCAGCCCCGCCGGGCAGGGGTTCATTCAGTACTTC
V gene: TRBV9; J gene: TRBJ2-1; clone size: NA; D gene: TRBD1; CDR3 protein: CATKDRRDEQFF; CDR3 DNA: TGTGCCACCAAGGACAGGCGCGATGAGCAGTTCTTC
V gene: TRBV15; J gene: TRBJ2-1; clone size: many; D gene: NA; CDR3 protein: CATSTWGEYNEQFF; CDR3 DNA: TGTGCCACCAGCACCTGGGGAGAGTACAATGAGCAGTTCTTC
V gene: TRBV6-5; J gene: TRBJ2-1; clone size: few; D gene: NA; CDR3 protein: CASGIGPYNEQFF; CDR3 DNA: TGTGCCAGCGGAATAGGGCCCTACAATGAGCAGTTCTTC
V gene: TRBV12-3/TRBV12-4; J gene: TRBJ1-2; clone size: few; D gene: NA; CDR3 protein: CASSPSGAHGYTF; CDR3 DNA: TGTGCCAGCAGCCCAAGTGGGGCCCATGGCTACACCTTC
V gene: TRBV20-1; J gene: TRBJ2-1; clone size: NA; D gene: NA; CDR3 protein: CSARDNNNEQFF; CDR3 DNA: TGCAGTGCTAGAGACAACAACAATGAGCAGTTCTTC
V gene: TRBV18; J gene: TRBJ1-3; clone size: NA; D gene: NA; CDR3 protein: CASSPRGVSSGNTIYF; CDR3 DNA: TGTGCCAGCTCACCGAGGGGGGTTTCATCTGGAAACACCATATATTTT
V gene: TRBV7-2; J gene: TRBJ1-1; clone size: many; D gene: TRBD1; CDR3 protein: CASSLFASDRQSFF; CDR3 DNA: TGTGCCAGCAGCTTATTTGCGTCGGACAGGCAATCATTTTTT
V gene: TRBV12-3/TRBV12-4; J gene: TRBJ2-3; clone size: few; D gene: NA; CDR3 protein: CASSFRDSDTDTQYF; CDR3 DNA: TGTGCCAGCAGTTTCAGGGATAGCGACACAGATACGCAGTATTTT
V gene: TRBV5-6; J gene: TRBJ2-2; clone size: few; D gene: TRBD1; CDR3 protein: CASSAGGHGELFF; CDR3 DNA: TGTGCCAGCAGCGCAGGGGGCCACGGGGAGCTGTTTTTT
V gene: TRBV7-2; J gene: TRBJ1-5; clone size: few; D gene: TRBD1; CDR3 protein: CASSYGTVNQPQHF; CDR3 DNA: TGTGCCAGCAGTTACGGGACAGTGAATCAGCCCCAGCATTTT
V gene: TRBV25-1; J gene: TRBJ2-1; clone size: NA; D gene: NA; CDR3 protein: CASSRSLGGAGNEQFF; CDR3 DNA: TGTGCCAGCAGTCGCTCCTTGGGGGGGGCTGGGAATGAGCAGTTCTTC
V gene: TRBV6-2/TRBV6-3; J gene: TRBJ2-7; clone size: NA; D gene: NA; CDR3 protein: CASSYGPISYEQYF; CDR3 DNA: TGTGCCAGCAGTTATGGACCGATCTCCTACGAGCAGTACTTC
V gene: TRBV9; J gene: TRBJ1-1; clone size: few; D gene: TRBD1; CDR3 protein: CASSVRPGGNTEAFF; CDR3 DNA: TGTGCCAGCAGCGTCCGACCAGGGGGGAACACTGAAGCTTTCTTT
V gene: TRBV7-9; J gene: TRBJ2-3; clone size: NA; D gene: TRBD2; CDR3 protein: CASSLGVGLAGEDTQYF; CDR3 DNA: TGTGCCAGCAGCTTAGGAGTGGGGCTAGCGGGGGAAGATACGCAGTATTTT
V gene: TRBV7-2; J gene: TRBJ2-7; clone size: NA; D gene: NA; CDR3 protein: CASSPSDRGARLYEQYF; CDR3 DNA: TGTGCCAGCAGCCCGTCTGATCGCGGGGCCCGACTCTACGAGCAGTACTTC